This T cell receptor (beta chain) was found in a study of T cell responses to AZD1222 COVID-19 vaccine. Study as a whole: Analysis merged second doses at about 4 or about 12 weeks.

General study results and limits: The study reported that nearly half of spike-specific TCRs target unmutated variant regions.

Repertoires were generated with immunoSEQ multiplex PCR, while TCRdb's copy carries only in-frame clones and drops some. The sample has some 110,000 clones, around 89% seen once. CDR1 and CDR2 from the germline V gene are MNHEY and SVGEGT. The germline V and J ends were trimmed by 2 bases and 4 bases, with 11 bases remaining between them. This CDR3 has 14 amino acids. Notes on this clone: Its target is not known.

The material sequenced was peripheral blood, taken on day 0 of AZD1222 vaccination. This chain connects TRBV6-2 or TRBV6-3 to TRBJ1-2; unclear D gene. The source is an adult in good health. CDR3 in amino acids: CASSYGGGIYGYTF. The DNA of the CDR3 is TGTGCCAGCAGTTACGGCGGAGGAATCTATGGCTACACCTTC.